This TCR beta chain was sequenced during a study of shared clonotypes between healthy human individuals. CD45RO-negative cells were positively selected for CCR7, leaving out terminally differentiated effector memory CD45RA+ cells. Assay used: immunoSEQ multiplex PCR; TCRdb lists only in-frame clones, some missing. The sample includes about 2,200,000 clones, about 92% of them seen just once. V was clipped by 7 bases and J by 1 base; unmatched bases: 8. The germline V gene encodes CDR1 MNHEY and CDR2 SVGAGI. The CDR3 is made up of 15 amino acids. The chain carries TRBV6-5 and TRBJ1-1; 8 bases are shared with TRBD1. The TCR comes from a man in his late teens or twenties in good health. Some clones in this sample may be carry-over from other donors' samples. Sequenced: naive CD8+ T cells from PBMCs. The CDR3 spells CASIISTGANTEAFF. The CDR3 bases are TGTGCCAGCATTATCTCGACAGGGGCGAACACTGAAGCTTTCTTT.